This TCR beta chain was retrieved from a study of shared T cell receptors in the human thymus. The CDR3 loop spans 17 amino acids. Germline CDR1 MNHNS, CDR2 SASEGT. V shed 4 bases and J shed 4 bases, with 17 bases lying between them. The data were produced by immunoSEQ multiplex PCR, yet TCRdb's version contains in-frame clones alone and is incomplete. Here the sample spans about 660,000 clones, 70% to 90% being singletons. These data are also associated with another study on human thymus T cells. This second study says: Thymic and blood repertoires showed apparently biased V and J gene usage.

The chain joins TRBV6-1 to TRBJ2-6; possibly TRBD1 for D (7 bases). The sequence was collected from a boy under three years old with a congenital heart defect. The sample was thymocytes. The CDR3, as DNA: TGTGCCAGCAGTGGCGGGACAGACCATCGAGGGGCCAACGTCCTGACTTTC. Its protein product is CASSGGTDHRGANVLTF.